This TCR beta chain was recorded in a study of blood T cell repertoires in COVID-19. Overall study context: The origin of the acute and convalescent COVID-19 samples was the United States, Italy and Spain. Sources were T cells, B-cell-depleted T cells, or PBMCs; the material itself was cDNA or gDNA.

This clone has a single count. Per the study methods: By means of reference gene primer amplification, nucleated cell counts were estimated. Produced via immunoSEQ multiplex PCR; TCRdb's table is partial and in-frame only. Clone size and the V and J calls come from that table; the DNA yielded D and trimming. The sample holds under 85,000 clones, more than 80% seen once. Followed over time, Seattle patients had been enrolled while infection was active. The CDR3 has 14 residues. Losses at the gene ends were 5 bases for V and 5 bases for J; bases not matched to a gene: 6. The germline V gene has CDR1 SGHAT and CDR2 FQNNGV.

This rearrangement joins TRBV11-2 to TRBJ1-1, with 9 positions matching TRBD1. Sequencing was performed on peripheral blood. This clonotype was obtained from a man aged 45 to 65 with COVID-19, enrolled during active disease. CDR3 loop: CASSPPQGATEAFF. The CDR3 DNA reads TGTGCCAGCAGCCCCCCACAGGGGGCGACTGAAGCTTTCTTT.